This TCR beta chain was captured in a study of tumor and adjacent non-tumor tissue in lung cancer. Turning to the study itself: On average, productive TCRbeta reads reached roughly 4 million per sample.

Notes on the study in general: Top 100 clones took a larger repertoire share in normal lung.

A remark on this clonotype: Its antigen remains unidentified. Compared with germline, one end of the junction differs, possibly owing to a read error.

This sample's RNA came from whole unsorted tissue. Distant lung tissue was collected more than 3 cm away from the tumor edge. Newly diagnosed lung cancer patients had thoracic surgery in China, August–late 2014, without prior chemotherapy. Three rounds of nested PCR, following a modified ARM-PCR protocol, produced the TCRbeta library. TCRdb fed the multiplex PCR reads into MiXCR, producing one record per CDR3 protein. This table has some 100,000 distinct CDR3 sequences, 55% to 65% appearing once. The germline V gene has CDR1 SGHAT and CDR2 FQNNGV. The length of the CDR3 is 16 residues. V usage is TRBV11-2 and J usage is TRBJ2-7; D possibly corresponds to TRBD2 (7 bases). The sequencing input was distant non-tumor lung tissue. The TCR was taken from a man younger than 40 with non-small cell lung cancer. CDR3 nucleotides: TGTGCCAGCATCGAATTTCACAGGGCACTGGCGGGGGAGCACTACTTC. Translation: CASIEFHRALAGEHYF. Looking up the rest from reference TRBV11-2 and TRBJ2-7 gives the full variable domain: EAGVAQSPRYKIIEKRQSVAFWCNPISGHATLYWYQQILGQGPKLLIQFQNNGVVDDSQLPKDRFSAERLKGVDSTLKIQPAKLEDSAVYLCASIEFHRALAGEHYFGPGTRLTVT.